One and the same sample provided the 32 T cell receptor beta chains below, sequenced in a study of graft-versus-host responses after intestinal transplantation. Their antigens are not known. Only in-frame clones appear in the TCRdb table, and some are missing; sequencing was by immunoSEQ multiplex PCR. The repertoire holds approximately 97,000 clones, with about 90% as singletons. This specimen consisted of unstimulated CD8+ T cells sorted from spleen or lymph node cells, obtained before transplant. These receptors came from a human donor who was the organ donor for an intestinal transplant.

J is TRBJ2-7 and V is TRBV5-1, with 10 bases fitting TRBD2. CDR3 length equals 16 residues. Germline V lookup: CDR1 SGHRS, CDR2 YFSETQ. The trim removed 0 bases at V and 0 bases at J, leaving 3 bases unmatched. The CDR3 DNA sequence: TGCGCCAGCAGCTTGGCACTAGCGGGGATCTCCTACGAGCAGTACTTC. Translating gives CASSLALAGISYEQYF.

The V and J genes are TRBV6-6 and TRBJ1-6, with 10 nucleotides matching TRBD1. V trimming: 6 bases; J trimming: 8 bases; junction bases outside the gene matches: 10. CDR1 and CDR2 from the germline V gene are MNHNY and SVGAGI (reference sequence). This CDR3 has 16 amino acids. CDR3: CASRPDRGQGDSPLHF. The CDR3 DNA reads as TGTGCCAGCAGACCTGACAGGGGGCAAGGAGATTCACCCCTCCACTTT.

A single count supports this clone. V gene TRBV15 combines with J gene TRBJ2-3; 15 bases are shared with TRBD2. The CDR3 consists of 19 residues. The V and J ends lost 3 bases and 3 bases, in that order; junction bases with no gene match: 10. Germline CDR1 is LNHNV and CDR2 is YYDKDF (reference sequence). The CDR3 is CATSSTRGTSGGMTDTQYF. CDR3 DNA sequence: TGTGCCACCAGCAGTACTAGAGGGACTAGCGGGGGGATGACAGATACGCAGTATTTT.

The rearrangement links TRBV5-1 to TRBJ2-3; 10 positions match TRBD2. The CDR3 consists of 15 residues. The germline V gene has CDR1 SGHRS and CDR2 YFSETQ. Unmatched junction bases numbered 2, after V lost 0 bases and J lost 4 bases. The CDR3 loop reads CASSLATSGADTQYF. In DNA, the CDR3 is TGCGCCAGCAGCTTGGCCACTAGCGGGGCAGATACGCAGTATTTT.

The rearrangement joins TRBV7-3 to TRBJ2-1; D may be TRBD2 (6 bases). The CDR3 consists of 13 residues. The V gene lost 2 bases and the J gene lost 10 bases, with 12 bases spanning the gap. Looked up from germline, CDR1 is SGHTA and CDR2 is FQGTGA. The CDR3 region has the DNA TGTGCCAGCAGCTTATCGTCGGGAGAAGAGCAGTTCTTC. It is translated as CASSLSSGEEQFF.

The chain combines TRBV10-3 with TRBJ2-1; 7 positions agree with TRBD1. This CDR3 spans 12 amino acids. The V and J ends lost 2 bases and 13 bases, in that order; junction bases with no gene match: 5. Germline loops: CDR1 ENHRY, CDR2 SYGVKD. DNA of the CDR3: TGTGCCATCAGTGAGGTTCGGACAGGCCAGTTCTTC. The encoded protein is CAISEVRTGQFF.

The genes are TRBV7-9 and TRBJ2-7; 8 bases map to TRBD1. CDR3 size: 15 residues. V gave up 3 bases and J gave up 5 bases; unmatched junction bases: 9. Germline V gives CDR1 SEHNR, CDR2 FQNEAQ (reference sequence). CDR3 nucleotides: TGTGCCAGCAGCTTCAATACAGGGGGTCCCAACGAGCAGTACTTC. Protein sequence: CASSFNTGGPNEQYF.

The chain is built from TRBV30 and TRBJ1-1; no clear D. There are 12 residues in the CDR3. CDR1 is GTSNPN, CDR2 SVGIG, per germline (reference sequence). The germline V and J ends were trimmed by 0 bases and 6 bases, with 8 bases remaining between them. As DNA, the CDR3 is TGTGCCTGGAGTGTAGGAGGACCTGAAGCTTTCTTT. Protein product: CAWSVGGPEAFF.

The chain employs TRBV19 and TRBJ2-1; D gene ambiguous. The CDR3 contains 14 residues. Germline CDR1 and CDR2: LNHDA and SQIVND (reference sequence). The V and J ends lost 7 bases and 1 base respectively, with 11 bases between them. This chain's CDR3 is CASNNPSSYNEQFF. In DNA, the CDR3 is TGTGCCAGTAATAATCCTAGTTCCTACAATGAGCAGTTCTTC.

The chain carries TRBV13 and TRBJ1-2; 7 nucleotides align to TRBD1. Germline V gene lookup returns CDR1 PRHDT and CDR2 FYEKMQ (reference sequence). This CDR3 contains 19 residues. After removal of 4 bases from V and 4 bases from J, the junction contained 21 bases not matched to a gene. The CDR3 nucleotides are TGTGCCAGCAGCTCCCATGACAGGGTCCTTTGGGGGTCTGCCTATGGCTACACCTTC. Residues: CASSSHDRVLWGSAYGYTF.

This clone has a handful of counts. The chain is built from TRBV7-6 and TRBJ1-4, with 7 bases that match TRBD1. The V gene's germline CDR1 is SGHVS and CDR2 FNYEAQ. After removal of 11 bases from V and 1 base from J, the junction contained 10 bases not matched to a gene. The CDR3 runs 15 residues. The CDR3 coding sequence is TGTGCCTTTAAGACAGGGAAATTAACTAATGAAAAACTGTTTTTT. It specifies CAFKTGKLTNEKLFF.

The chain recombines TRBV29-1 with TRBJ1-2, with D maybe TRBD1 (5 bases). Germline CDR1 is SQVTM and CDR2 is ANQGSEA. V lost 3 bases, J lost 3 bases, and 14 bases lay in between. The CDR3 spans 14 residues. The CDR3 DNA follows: TGCAGCGTTGATCTTGGGCAGGGCGACTATGGCTACACCTTC. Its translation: CSVDLGQGDYGYTF. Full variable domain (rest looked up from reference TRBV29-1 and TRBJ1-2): SAVISQKPSRDICQRGTSLTIQCQVDSQVTMMFWYRQQPGQSLTLIATANQGSEATYESGFVIDKFPISRPNLTFSTLTVSNMSPEDSSIYLCSVDLGQGDYGYTFGSGTRLTVV.

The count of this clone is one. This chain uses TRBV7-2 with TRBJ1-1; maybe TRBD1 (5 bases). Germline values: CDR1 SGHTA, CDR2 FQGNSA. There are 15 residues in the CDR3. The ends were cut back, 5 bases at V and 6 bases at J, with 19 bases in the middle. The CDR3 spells CASSVMTVGWAEAFF. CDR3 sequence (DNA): TGTGCCAGCAGCGTGATGACAGTCGGTTGGGCTGAAGCTTTCTTT.

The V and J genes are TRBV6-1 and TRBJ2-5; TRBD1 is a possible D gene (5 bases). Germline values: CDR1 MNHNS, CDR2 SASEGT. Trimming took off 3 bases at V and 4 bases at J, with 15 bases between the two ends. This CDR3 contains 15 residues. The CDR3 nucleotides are TGTGCCAGCAGTGATATTATAGCAGGGCTAGAGACCCAGTACTTC. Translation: CASSDIIAGLETQYF.

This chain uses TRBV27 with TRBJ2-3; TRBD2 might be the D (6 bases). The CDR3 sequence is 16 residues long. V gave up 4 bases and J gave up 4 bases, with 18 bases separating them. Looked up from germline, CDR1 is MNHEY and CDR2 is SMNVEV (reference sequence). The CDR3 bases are TGTGCCAGCAGTTCCTATAGCAGGAGGGCCCCAGATACGCAGTATTTT. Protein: CASSSYSRRAPDTQYF.

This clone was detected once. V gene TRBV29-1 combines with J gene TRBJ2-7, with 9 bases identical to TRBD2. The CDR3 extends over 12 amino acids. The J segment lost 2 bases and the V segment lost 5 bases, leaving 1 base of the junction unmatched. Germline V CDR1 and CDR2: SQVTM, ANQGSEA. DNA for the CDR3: TGCAGCGTTAGCGGGGGGACCTACGAGCAGTACTTC. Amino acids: CSVSGGTYEQYF.

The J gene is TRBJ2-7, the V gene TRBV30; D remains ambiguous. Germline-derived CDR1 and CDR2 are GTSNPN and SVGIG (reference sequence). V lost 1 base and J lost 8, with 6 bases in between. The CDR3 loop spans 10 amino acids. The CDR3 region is CAWSETKQYF. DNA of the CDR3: TGTGCCTGGAGTGAGACAAAGCAGTACTTC.

The CDR3 spells CATRTGFPFNYGYTF. CDR3 nucleotides: TGCGCCACCAGGACAGGGTTCCCCTTTAACTATGGCTACACCTTC. J is TRBJ1-2 and V is TRBV5-1; 8 positions agree with TRBD1. Germline loops: CDR1 SGHRS, CDR2 YFSETQ. The CDR3 extends over 15 amino acids. V trimming: 9 bases; J trimming: 1 base; junction bases outside the gene matches: 11. The variable domain in full, with the rest retrieved from reference TRBV5-1 and TRBJ1-2, is KAGVTQTPRYLIKTRGQQVTLSCSPISGHRSVSWYQQTPGQGLQFLFEYFSETQRNKGNFPGRFSGRQFSNSRSEMNVSTLELGDSALYLCATRTGFPFNYGYTFGSGTRLTVV.

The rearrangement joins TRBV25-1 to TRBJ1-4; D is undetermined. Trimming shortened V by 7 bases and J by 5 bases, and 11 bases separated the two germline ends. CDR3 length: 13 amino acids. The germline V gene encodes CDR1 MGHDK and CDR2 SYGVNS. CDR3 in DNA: TGTGCCAGCATGGAGTTGGCAAATGAAAAACTGTTTTTT. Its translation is CASMELANEKLFF.

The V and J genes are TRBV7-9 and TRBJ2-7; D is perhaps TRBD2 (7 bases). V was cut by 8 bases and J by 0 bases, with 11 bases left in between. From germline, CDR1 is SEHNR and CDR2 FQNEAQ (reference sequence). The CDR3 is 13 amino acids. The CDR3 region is CASGGGISYEQYF. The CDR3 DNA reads TGTGCCAGCGGGGGGGGCATCTCCTACGAGCAGTACTTC. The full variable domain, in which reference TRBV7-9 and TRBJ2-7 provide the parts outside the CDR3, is DTGVSQNPRHKITKRGQNVTFRCDPISEHNRLYWYRQTLGQGPEFLTYFQNEAQLEKSRLLSDRFSAERPKGSFSTLEIQRTEQGDSAMYLCASGGGISYEQYFGPGTRLTVT.

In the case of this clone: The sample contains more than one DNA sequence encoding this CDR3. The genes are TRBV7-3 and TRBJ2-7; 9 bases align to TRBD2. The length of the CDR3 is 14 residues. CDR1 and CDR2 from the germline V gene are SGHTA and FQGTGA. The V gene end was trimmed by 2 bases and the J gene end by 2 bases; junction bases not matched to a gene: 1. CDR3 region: CASSLAGGPYEQYF. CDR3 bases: TGTGCCAGCAGCTTAGCGGGGGGGCCCTACGAGCAGTACTTC.

The chain's CDR3 is CASSAWTGTNYGYTF. The DNA for the CDR3 is TGTGCCAGCAGCGCCTGGACAGGAACTAACTATGGCTACACCTTC. This chain uses TRBV11-2 with TRBJ1-2; 7 nucleotides line up with TRBD1. The CDR3 sequence is 15 residues long. V shed 5 bases, J shed 0 bases, and the junction held 6 bases outside the gene matches. The germline gives CDR1 SGHAT, CDR2 FQNNGV.

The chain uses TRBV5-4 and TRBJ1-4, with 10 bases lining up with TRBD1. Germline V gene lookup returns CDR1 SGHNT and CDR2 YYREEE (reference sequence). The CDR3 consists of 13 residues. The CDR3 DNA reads TGTGCTAATACGGGACAGGGGAATGAAAAACTGTTTTTT. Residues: CANTGQGNEKLFF.

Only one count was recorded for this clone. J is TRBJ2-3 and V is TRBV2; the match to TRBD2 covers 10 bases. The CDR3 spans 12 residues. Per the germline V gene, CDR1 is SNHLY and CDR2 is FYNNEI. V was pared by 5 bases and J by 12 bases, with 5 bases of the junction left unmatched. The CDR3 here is CASSKTSGSQYF. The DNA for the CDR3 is TGTGCCAGCAGTAAGACTAGCGGGTCTCAGTATTTT.

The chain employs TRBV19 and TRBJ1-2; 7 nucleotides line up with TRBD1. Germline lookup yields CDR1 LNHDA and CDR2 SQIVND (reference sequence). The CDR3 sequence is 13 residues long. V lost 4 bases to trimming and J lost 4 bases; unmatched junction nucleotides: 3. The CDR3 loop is CASSTQGSYGYTF. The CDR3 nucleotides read TGTGCCAGTAGTACACAGGGGTCCTATGGCTACACCTTC.

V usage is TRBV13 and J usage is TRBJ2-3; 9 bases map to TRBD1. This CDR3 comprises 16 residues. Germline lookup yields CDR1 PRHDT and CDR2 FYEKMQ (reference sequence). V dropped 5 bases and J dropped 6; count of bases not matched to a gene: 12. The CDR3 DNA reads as TGTGCCAGCAGCGGCGACAGGGGGATGGATTCCGATACGCAGTATTTT. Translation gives CASSGDRGMDSDTQYF.

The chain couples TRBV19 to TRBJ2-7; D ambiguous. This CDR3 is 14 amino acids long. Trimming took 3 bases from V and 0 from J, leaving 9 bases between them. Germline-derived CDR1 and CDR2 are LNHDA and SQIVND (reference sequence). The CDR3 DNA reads TGTGCCAGTAGTATGATCCTAAGCTCCTACGAGCAGTACTTC. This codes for CASSMILSSYEQYF.

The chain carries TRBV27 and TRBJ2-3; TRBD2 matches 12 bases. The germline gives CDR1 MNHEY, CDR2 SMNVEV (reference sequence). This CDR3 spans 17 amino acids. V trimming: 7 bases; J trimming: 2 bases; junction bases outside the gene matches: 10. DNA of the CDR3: TGTGCCAGCAACGCGCTAGCGGGAGGGCCGGTCACAGATACGCAGTATTTT. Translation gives CASNALAGGPVTDTQYF.

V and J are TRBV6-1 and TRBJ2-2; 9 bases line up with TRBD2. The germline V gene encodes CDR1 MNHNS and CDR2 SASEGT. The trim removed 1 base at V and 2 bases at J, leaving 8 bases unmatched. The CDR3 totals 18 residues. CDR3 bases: TGTGCCAGCAGTGAAGGGAGAGCGGGGGGTTCAAACACCGGGGAGCTGTTTTTT. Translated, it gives CASSEGRAGGSNTGELFF.

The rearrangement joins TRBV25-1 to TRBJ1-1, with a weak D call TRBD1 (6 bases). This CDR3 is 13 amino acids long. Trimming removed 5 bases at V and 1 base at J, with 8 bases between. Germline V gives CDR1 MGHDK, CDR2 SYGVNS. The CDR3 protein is CASSIQGNTEAFF. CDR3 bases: TGTGCCAGCAGTATACAGGGGAACACTGAAGCTTTCTTT.

CDR3 region: CASSLRLAGEGLVYEQYF. CDR3 sequence (DNA): TGTGCCAGCAGTTTAAGGCTAGCGGGAGAGGGTCTGGTCTACGAGCAGTACTTC. V gene TRBV27 combines with J gene TRBJ2-7; TRBD2 matches at 10 bases. Germline CDR1 and CDR2: MNHEY and SMNVEV (reference sequence). This CDR3 is 18 amino acids long. With V trimmed by 2 bases and J by 3 bases, 13 bases remained unmatched.

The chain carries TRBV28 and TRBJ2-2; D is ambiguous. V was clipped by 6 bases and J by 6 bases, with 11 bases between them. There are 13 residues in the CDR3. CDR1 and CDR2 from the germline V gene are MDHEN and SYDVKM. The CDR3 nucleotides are TGTGCCAGCAGACGCCCCAGTCCCGGGGAGCTGTTTTTT. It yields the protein CASRRPSPGELFF.